These 10 T cell receptor beta chains were sequenced from one sample in a study of blood T cells in healthy people across ages. A second roughly 6 to 12 cycle PCR used barcoded and J-beta primers. MiXCR was run by TCRdb on the 5' RACE reads, yielding one entry per CDR3 protein. The sample has 780,000 or so distinct CDR3 sequences; around 50% are singletons. Sequenced input: blood. These TCRs come from a middle-aged man in good health.

The chain employs TRBV12-3 or TRBV12-4 and TRBJ2-7; 10 bases align to TRBD1. The junction had 7 bases not matched to a gene; V was cut back by 6 bases and J by 5 bases. The length of the CDR3 is 14 residues. The CDR3 nucleotides are TGTGCCAGCAGCTACCGGGACAGGGGTAACGAGCAGTACTTC. Translating gives CASSYRDRGNEQYF.

The chain couples TRBV29-1 to TRBJ2-1; 10 bases are a match to TRBD2. With 0 bases clipped from V and 4 bases from J, the junction kept 6 bases outside the gene matches. The CDR3 contains 16 residues. CDR1 and CDR2 (germline): SQVTM, ANQGSEA. The CDR3 reads CSVEDWASGRYNEQFF. In nucleotides, the CDR3 is TGCAGCGTTGAAGATTGGGCTAGCGGGAGATACAATGAGCAGTTCTTC.

The rearrangement uses TRBV28 and TRBJ1-2; D is ambiguous. This CDR3 comprises 13 residues. V lost 2 bases to trimming and J lost 4 bases, with 8 bases between them. CDR1 MDHEN and CDR2 SYDVKM come from the germline V gene. In DNA, the CDR3 is TGTGCCAGCAGTTTACCGGAGGTCTATGGCTACACCTTC. As protein: CASSLPEVYGYTF.

On this clonotype: Its ends do not fully match the called genes, so a read error is possible. This chain links TRBV30 with TRBJ1-2; D uncertain. The CDR3 loop spans 13 amino acids. Germline CDR1 is GTSNPN and CDR2 is SVGIG (reference sequence). In DNA form, the CDR3 reads TGTGCCCGGAGTGTACAGAGAGACTATGGCTACACCTTC. Protein: CARSVQRDYGYTF.

This clonotype was seen a single time. This chain links TRBV20-1 with TRBJ2-1, with TRBD1 identical over 10 bases. The length of the CDR3 is 15 residues. Trimming removed 4 bases from V and 7 bases from J; junction bases left unmatched: 10. CDR1 and CDR2 (germline): DFQATT, SNEGSKA (reference sequence). The CDR3 sequence is CSATYDRGLGNEQFF. CDR3 coding DNA: TGCAGTGCTACCTACGACAGGGGGCTAGGGAATGAGCAGTTCTTC.

The gene calls are TRBV28 and TRBJ2-4, with D possibly matching TRBD1 (5 bases). Between the trimmed V and J ends, which lost 3 bases and 13 bases, there was a span of 25 bases. CDR1 is MDHEN, CDR2 SYDVKM, per germline. The CDR3 consists of 16 residues. CDR3 protein: CASSFWQGSSYNEQYF. The CDR3 DNA reads TGTGCCAGCAGTTTTTGGCAGGGCAGCTCCTACAATGAGCAGTACTTC.

There are a few counts of this clonotype. V usage is TRBV7-3 and J usage is TRBJ2-5; perhaps D is TRBD1 or TRBD2 (5 bases each). The germline V and J ends were trimmed by 5 bases and 2 bases, with 12 bases remaining between them. The germline gives CDR1 SGHTA, CDR2 FQGTGA. The CDR3 sequence is 14 residues long. The CDR3 protein is CASSPTGPQETQYF. CDR3 bases: TGTGCCAGCAGCCCTACGGGACCACAAGAGACCCAGTACTTC.

The rearrangement uses TRBV28 and TRBJ2-3; D unclear. Trimming took 5 bases from V and 5 from J, leaving 14 bases between them. Germline loops: CDR1 MDHEN, CDR2 SYDVKM. This CDR3 has 14 amino acids. This CDR3 reads CASSQHMAGDTQYF. DNA for the CDR3: TGTGCCAGCAGTCAGCACATGGCAGGAGATACGCAGTATTTT.

The gene calls are TRBV7-2 and TRBJ2-5; TRBD2 matches at 8 bases. V trimming: 2 bases; J trimming: 4 bases; junction bases outside the gene matches: 9. CDR3 length equals 16 residues. CDR1 and CDR2 from the germline V gene are SGHTA and FQGNSA. Written as DNA, the CDR3 is TGTGCCAGCAGCTTATTTTCCGCGGGGGGCGGAGAGACCCAGTACTTC. Translation gives CASSLFSAGGGETQYF. The full variable domain, in which reference TRBV7-2 and TRBJ2-5 provide the parts outside the CDR3, is GAGVSQSPSNKVTEKGKDVELRCDPISGHTALYWYRQSLGQGLEFLIYFQGNSAPDKSGLPSDRFSAERTGGSVSTLTIQRTQQEDSAVYLCASSLFSAGGGETQYFGPGTRLLVL.

A few counts support this clonotype. The DNA for the CDR3 is TGTGCCAGCAGGAGGCCCGGGGGGGCAGATACGCAGTATTTT. This gives the protein CASRRPGGADTQYF. The V gene is TRBV28, the J gene TRBJ2-3, with 8 nucleotides matching TRBD2. The junction had 6 bases not matched to a gene; V was cut back by 6 bases and J by 4 bases. CDR1 MDHEN and CDR2 SYDVKM come from the germline V gene. CDR3 length equals 14 residues. Combining the CDR3 with reference TRBV28 and TRBJ2-3 gives the whole variable domain DVKVTQSSRYLVKRTGEKVFLECVQDMDHENMFWYRQDPGLGLRLIYFSYDVKMKEKGDIPEGYSVSREKKERFSLILESASTNQTSMYLCASRRPGGADTQYFGPGTRLTVL.